Following are 26 T cell receptor beta chains from one sample sequenced in a study of cytomegalovirus exposure and HLA in healthy donors. Assay used: immunoSEQ multiplex PCR; TCRdb lists only in-frame clones, some missing. The table lists 35,000 to 50,000 clones, 80% to 95% of them singletons. The sample consisted of PBMCs. The receptor set was obtained from a man younger than 30 in good health and CMV-seronegative.

J is TRBJ2-5 and V is TRBV10-3; 14 positions match TRBD2. Unmatched junction bases numbered 1, after V lost 6 bases and J lost 1 base. The CDR3 length is 15 residues. In germline, CDR1 is ENHRY, CDR2 SYGVKD. The CDR3 region has the DNA TGTGCCATCAGCGGGACTAGCGGGGGCCAAGAGACCCAGTACTTC. As protein: CAISGTSGGQETQYF.

J is TRBJ2-2 and V is TRBV7-6; D remains unclear. V dropped 1 base and J dropped 4 bases, with 10 bases sitting between them. The CDR3 is 15 residues long. CDR1 and CDR2 (germline): SGHVS, FNYEAQ. CDR3 sequence reads: CASSLVPGGTGELFF. The CDR3 DNA reads TGTGCCAGCAGCTTAGTGCCGGGTGGCACCGGGGAGCTGTTTTTT.

V is TRBV7-2 and J is TRBJ2-7; no clear D. The CDR3 is made up of 14 amino acids. Per the germline V gene, CDR1 is SGHTA and CDR2 is FQGNSA. V shed 3 bases and J shed 4 bases, with 13 bases lying between them. CDR3 coding DNA: TGTGCCAGCAGCTTGTCGGTTCAAGATTACGAGCAGTACTTC. Residues: CASSLSVQDYEQYF. The complete variable domain, with remaining parts taken from reference TRBV7-2 and TRBJ2-7, reads GAGVSQSPSNKVTEKGKDVELRCDPISGHTALYWYRQSLGQGLEFLIYFQGNSAPDKSGLPSDRFSAERTGGSVSTLTIQRTQQEDSAVYLCASSLSVQDYEQYFGPGTRLTVT.

This clone is a singleton in its sample. The chain has TRBV7-2 and TRBJ1-1; 7 bases match TRBD1. Germline V gives CDR1 SGHTA, CDR2 FQGNSA. With V trimmed by 3 bases and J by 0 bases, 4 bases remained unmatched. The CDR3 contains 15 residues. The CDR3 DNA reads TGTGCCAGCAGCTTGGACAGGAGCATGAACACTGAAGCTTTCTTT. Protein: CASSLDRSMNTEAFF.

V is TRBV10-3 and J is TRBJ2-7, with D tentatively TRBD1 (6 bases). The CDR3 sequence is 14 residues long. V was cut by 3 bases and J by 2 bases, with 11 bases left in between. Germline assignment: CDR1 ENHRY and CDR2 SYGVKD. CDR3 sequence reads: CAISDGTPPYEQYF. The CDR3 bases are TGTGCCATCAGTGATGGGACACCACCCTACGAGCAGTACTTC.

V gene TRBV28 combines with J gene TRBJ2-7; tentative D call: TRBD1 (5 bases). V lost 5 bases to trimming and J lost 2 bases, with 19 bases between them. Germline assignment: CDR1 MDHEN and CDR2 SYDVKM. The CDR3 has 16 residues. The chain's CDR3 is CASSPFGRTPPYEQYF. The DNA of the CDR3 is TGTGCCAGCAGTCCATTCGGGCGGACACCCCCCTACGAGCAGTACTTC.

The chain uses TRBV4-2 and TRBJ2-7, with a possible D match to TRBD2 (6 bases). The CDR3 is made up of 16 amino acids. Germline CDR1 LGHNA, CDR2 YNFKEQ. Between the trimmed V and J ends, which lost 2 bases and 2 bases, there was a span of 16 bases. CDR3 in DNA: TGTGCCAGCAGCCAACGGAGCGGGCCTGATACCTACGAGCAGTACTTC. Translated: CASSQRSGPDTYEQYF.

This clone was detected once. The chain recombines TRBV19 with TRBJ1-5; D gene ambiguous. Germline-derived CDR1 and CDR2 are LNHDA and SQIVND (reference sequence). The V and J ends lost 4 bases and 0 bases respectively, with 16 bases between them. The CDR3 is 17 residues long. The DNA for the CDR3 is TGTGCCAGTAGTAGAACTCCAGAGGTTTATAGCAATCAGCCCCAGCATTTT. Translating it yields CASSRTPEVYSNQPQHF. Supplemented by reference TRBV19 and TRBJ1-5, the full variable domain reads DGGITQSPKYLFRKEGQNVTLSCEQNLNHDAMYWYRQDPGQGLRLIYYSQIVNDFQKGDIAEGYSVSREKKESFPLTVTSAQKNPTAFYLCASSRTPEVYSNQPQHFGDGTRLSIL.

The rearrangement links TRBV5-1 to TRBJ2-5; tentative D call: TRBD1 (5 bases). V lost 1 base, J lost 1 base, and 11 bases lay in between. This CDR3 has 15 amino acids. Germline V gene sequence: CDR1 SGHRS, CDR2 YFSETQ. The CDR3 loop is CASSLRGMGQETQYF. CDR3 coding DNA: TGCGCCAGCAGCTTGAGGGGAATGGGCCAAGAGACCCAGTACTTC.

DNA for the CDR3: TGTGCCAGTATAGTGGTCGGAGGGGAGAACACCGGGGAGCTGTTTTTT. This codes for CASIVVGGENTGELFF. J is TRBJ2-2 and V is TRBV19, with D perhaps matching TRBD2 (6 bases). Germline V lookup: CDR1 LNHDA, CDR2 SQIVND (reference sequence). V lost 7 bases to trimming and J lost 1 base, with 16 bases between them. The length of the CDR3 is 16 residues.

J is TRBJ1-1 and V is TRBV6-1; D perhaps matches TRBD1 (6 bases). The germline V gene has CDR1 MNHNS and CDR2 SASEGT. V dropped 4 bases and J dropped 4 bases, with 19 bases sitting between them. There are 16 residues in the CDR3. CDR3 bases: TGTGCCAGCAGTGGATTGGAACAGGGAGCCTTCACTGAAGCTTTCTTT. Translation: CASSGLEQGAFTEAFF.

The CDR3 protein is CASSRQVGPREGYTF. Written as DNA, the CDR3 is TGCGCCAGCAGCCGCCAAGTGGGCCCCCGGGAGGGCTACACCTTC. The rearrangement joins TRBV4-3 to TRBJ1-2; D is unresolved. CDR1 and CDR2 (germline): LGHNA, YSLEER. V was pared by 4 bases and J by 8 bases, with 20 bases between. CDR3 size: 15 residues.

The chain joins TRBV5-1 to TRBJ2-2; TRBD1 matches at 12 bases. Germline CDR1 and CDR2: SGHRS and YFSETQ. J gave up 4 bases and V 2 bases, and 3 bases lay outside the gene matches. The CDR3 loop spans 16 amino acids. DNA for the CDR3: TGCGCCAGCAGCTTCCCGGGACAGGGGGCCACCGGGGAGCTGTTTTTT. Amino acids: CASSFPGQGATGELFF.

The chain joins TRBV7-2 to TRBJ2-5; TRBD2 matches 10 bases. With V trimmed by 1 base and J by 2 bases, 7 bases remained unmatched. From germline, CDR1 is SGHTA and CDR2 FQGNSA. The CDR3 runs 17 residues. Here the CDR3 DNA reads TGTGCCAGCAGCTTAGGTCAGCGGGGGGGATCTCAAGAGACCCAGTACTTC. This codes for CASSLGQRGGSQETQYF.

This rearrangement joins TRBV6-6 to TRBJ2-1; no clear D gene. The germline V gene has CDR1 MNHNY and CDR2 SVGAGI (reference sequence). CDR3 size: 15 residues. V lost 3 bases, J lost 0 bases, and 9 bases lay in between. CDR3 DNA sequence: TGTGCCAGCAGTTATGTTCTCAGCTCCTACAATGAGCAGTTCTTC. It specifies CASSYVLSSYNEQFF.

The sample holds a few counts of this clone. The chain is built from TRBV18 and TRBJ2-3, with a possible D match to TRBD2 (6 bases). Between the trimmed V and J ends, which lost 4 bases and 7 bases, there was a span of 24 bases. The CDR3 sequence is 17 residues long. Germline assignment: CDR1 KGHSH and CDR2 LQKENI. CDR3 sequence (DNA): TGTGCCAGCTCACTGCGGGGACGCCCGGAGGGTCCGAATACGCAGTATTTT. Its protein product is CASSLRGRPEGPNTQYF. The variable domain in full, completed from reference TRBV18 and TRBJ2-3, reads NAGVMQNPRHLVRRRGQEARLRCSPMKGHSHVYWYRQLPEEGLKFMVYLQKENIIDESGMPKERFSAEFPKEGPSILRIQQVVRGDSAAYFCASSLRGRPEGPNTQYFGPGTRLTVL.

This chain uses TRBV7-2 with TRBJ2-3, with D possibly matching TRBD1 (5 bases). Trimming left V 5 bases short and J 7 bases short, with 10 bases between. Per germline, CDR1 SGHTA and CDR2 FQGNSA. The CDR3 spans 12 residues. The CDR3 DNA reads as TGTGCCAGCAGCCCAGCAGGGAATACGCAGTATTTT. Translating gives CASSPAGNTQYF.

This clone was seen a single time. The V call is TRBV29-1, the J call TRBJ1-3, with TRBD1 identical over 7 bases. From germline, CDR1 is SQVTM and CDR2 ANQGSEA. J was trimmed by 2 bases and V by 7 bases; bases with no gene match: 8. The CDR3 covers 14 residues. CDR3 sequence: CSAGPDRAGNTIYF. CDR3 DNA sequence: TGCAGCGCCGGCCCAGACAGGGCTGGAAACACCATATATTTT.

The V gene is TRBV28, the J gene TRBJ2-1; D is perhaps TRBD2 (6 bases). The V gene lost 8 bases and the J gene lost 7 bases, with 18 bases spanning the gap. CDR1 is MDHEN, CDR2 SYDVKM, per germline. CDR3 size: 14 residues. CDR3: CASSLVGGKNEQFF. For the CDR3, the DNA is TGTGCCAGCTCTCTCGTGGGAGGAAAGAATGAGCAGTTCTTC.

The J gene is TRBJ2-7, the V gene TRBV4-1, with D possibly TRBD1 on 6 matching bases. Per the germline V gene, CDR1 is MGHRA and CDR2 is YSYEKL. V shed 1 base and J shed 6 bases, with 16 bases lying between them. The CDR3 consists of 15 residues. The CDR3 region is CASSQARQEVIEQYF. The CDR3, as DNA: TGCGCCAGCAGCCAAGCTAGACAGGAGGTGATCGAGCAGTACTTC.

The chain carries TRBV6-5 and TRBJ1-1; D is ambiguous. The germline V and J ends were trimmed by 0 bases and 5 bases, with 13 bases remaining between them. In germline, CDR1 is MNHEY, CDR2 SVGAGI. This CDR3 is built from 15 residues. CDR3 DNA: TGTGCCAGCAGTTACTCCGCAGGAAGGTTTACTGAAGCTTTCTTT. It codes for CASSYSAGRFTEAFF.

The gene calls are TRBV5-5 and TRBJ1-1, with 8 bases aligning to TRBD1. V trimming: 4 bases; J trimming: 3 bases; junction bases outside the gene matches: 11. Germline CDR1 SGHKS, CDR2 YYEKEE (reference sequence). This CDR3 region has 16 residues. The CDR3 spells CASSPGQGGSDTEAFF. In DNA, the CDR3 is TGTGCCAGCAGCCCCGGACAGGGAGGGAGCGACACTGAAGCTTTCTTT.

This clone was observed a few times. CDR3 in DNA: TGTGCCAGCAGTCCGGGACTAGCGGCCTACAATGAGCAGTTCTTC. Its protein product is CASSPGLAAYNEQFF. This sequence joins TRBV21-1 and TRBJ2-1; the DNA was not used to check the table's D call, TRBD2. TRBV21-1 corresponds to a pseudogene. CDR3 length: 15 residues.

In DNA form, the CDR3 reads TGTGCCAGCAGCGTAGACAGGTCTGGTCAGCCCCAGCATTTT. Protein: CASSVDRSGQPQHF. The chain carries TRBV9 and TRBJ1-5, with D perhaps TRBD1 (5 bases). The CDR3 spans 14 residues. The V and J ends lost 0 bases and 6 bases respectively, with 10 bases between them. Germline CDR1 reads SGDLS; CDR2 reads YYNGEE.

V usage is TRBV5-4 and J usage is TRBJ1-1; D might be TRBD1 (6 bases). Germline V gene sequence: CDR1 SGHNT, CDR2 YYREEE (reference sequence). This CDR3 has 14 residues. The ends were cut back, 1 base at V and 5 bases at J, with 12 bases in the middle. The CDR3 DNA reads TGTGCCAGCAGCTTGAGGGGGGGCCAAACTGAAGCTTTCTTT. It translates to CASSLRGGQTEAFF.

The gene calls are TRBV6-5 and TRBJ1-6; D is unresolved. CDR1 is MNHEY, CDR2 SVGAGI, per germline. Trimming left V 0 bases short and J 7 bases short, with 7 bases between. The CDR3 loop spans 14 amino acids. CDR3 region: CASSYSGHNSPLHF. Written as DNA, the CDR3 is TGTGCCAGCAGTTACTCTGGCCACAATTCACCCCTCCACTTT.